This T cell receptor beta chain was found in a study of blood T cells in healthy people across ages. Peripheral blood was drawn, approximately 9.5 milliliters per donor. The second PCR ran roughly 7 to 12 cycles with a sample-barcoded 5' primer and J-beta primers. The template-switch adaptor was a 5' adaptor with 12 random nucleotides. It tagged each cDNA molecule. TCRdb processed the 5' RACE reads anew with MiXCR; each CDR3 protein has one entry. The repertoire holds fewer than 650,000 distinct CDR3 sequences, with about 27% as singletons. This CDR3 is 12 amino acids long. Trimming shortened V by 2 bases and J by 8 bases, and 7 bases separated the two germline ends. The germline V gene has CDR1 SEHNR and CDR2 FQNEAQ (reference sequence). Study-level findings and limits: While age rose, TCR beta diversity per million T cells dropped in a roughly linear way.

This clonotype was seen ten or more times. The target antigen is unknown. The sample was also reused in another study, on T cells of mothers and their children. This second study says: Donation involved a few healthy Caucasian mothers and the six children that they had.

The sequenced material came from blood. The sequence was obtained from a boy aged 2 to 10 in good health. The V gene is TRBV7-9, the J gene TRBJ2-1; perhaps D is TRBD1 or TRBD2 (5 bases each). CDR3 in DNA: TGTGCCAGCAGCTTACGGGGCGATGAGCAGTTCTTC. As protein: CASSLRGDEQFF.